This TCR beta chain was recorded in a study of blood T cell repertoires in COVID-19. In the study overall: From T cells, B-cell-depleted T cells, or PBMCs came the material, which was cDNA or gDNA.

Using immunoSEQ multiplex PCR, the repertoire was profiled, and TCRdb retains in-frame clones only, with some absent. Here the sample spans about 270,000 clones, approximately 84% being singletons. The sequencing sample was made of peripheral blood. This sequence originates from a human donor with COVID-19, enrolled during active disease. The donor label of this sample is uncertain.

The CDR3 nucleotides read TGTGCCAGCAGTGGACAGGGGGCGAAGTTTGATGAGCAGTTCTTC. Protein sequence: CASSGQGAKFDEQFF. The rearrangement links TRBV2 to TRBJ2-1, with TRBD1 matching 10 bases. This CDR3 comprises 15 residues. From germline, CDR1 is SNHLY and CDR2 FYNNEI. V gave up 4 bases and J gave up 8 bases; unmatched junction bases: 8.